This is a list of T cell receptor beta chains from one sample in a study of blood T cell repertoires in COVID-19. Libraries were prepared by immunoSEQ multiplex PCR; TCRdb keeps only in-frame clonotypes and omits some of them. This sample yields about 300,000 clones, of which around 90% are seen a single time; 5.5% to 7% belongs to the top ten. The sequenced sample was PBMCs or T cells enriched from blood (not recorded which). The receptors derive from a woman aged 25 to 45 who had recovered from COVID-19. The CDR3 runs from the conserved cysteine through the conserved F or W. The order of the fields is CDR3 DNA, CDR3 protein, D gene, clone size, V gene, J gene. A D gene is named only where the DNA matches it firmly. Part of the rows lack a size; the others show once, few, many or a class for expanded clones.

CDR3nt: TGCGCCAGCAGCCTGCGGAAAACGAACACTGAAGCTTTCTTT
CDR3aa: CASSLRKTNTEAFF
d_gene: .
abundance: .
v_gene: TRBV5-1
j_gene: TRBJ1-1

CDR3nt: TGTGCCAGCAGCTTGGACAGGATATACGAGCAGTACTTC
CDR3aa: CASSLDRIYEQYF
d_gene: .
abundance: .
v_gene: TRBV5-4
j_gene: TRBJ2-7

CDR3nt: TGTGCCAGCAGCTCAGGACAGGGAGGAACTGGAAACACCATATATTTT
CDR3aa: CASSSGQGGTGNTIYF
d_gene: TRBD1
abundance: .
v_gene: TRBV11-2
j_gene: TRBJ1-3

CDR3nt: TGCACCAGCAGCCAAGACAGGGAAGAGTGGTCACCCCTCCACTTT
CDR3aa: CTSSQDREEWSPLHF
d_gene: .
abundance: .
v_gene: TRBV1
j_gene: TRBJ1-6

CDR3nt: TGTGCCAGCAGCTCACAGGGACCCCCGAACACCGGGGAGCTGTTTTTT
CDR3aa: CASSSQGPPNTGELFF
d_gene: .
abundance: .
v_gene: TRBV7-3
j_gene: TRBJ2-2

CDR3nt: TGTGCCAGTAGTCCTTATGAGGGAATGGGGAGTCAGCCCCAGCATTTT
CDR3aa: CASSPYEGMGSQPQHF
d_gene: .
abundance: few
v_gene: TRBV19
j_gene: TRBJ1-5

CDR3nt: TGTGCCACCAGCAGAGATCCCCGCAGGTTATCCTACAATGAGCAGTTCTTC
CDR3aa: CATSRDPRRLSYNEQFF
d_gene: .
abundance: once
v_gene: TRBV15
j_gene: TRBJ2-1

CDR3nt: TGCGCCAGCAGCTTGAACAGGGAGTTCCCTGAAGCTTTCTTT
CDR3aa: CASSLNREFPEAFF
d_gene: .
abundance: .
v_gene: TRBV5-1
j_gene: TRBJ1-1

CDR3nt: TGTGCCAGCAGCTTTATCTTGGCGGAGAAAGATACGCAGTATTTT
CDR3aa: CASSFILAEKDTQYF
d_gene: .
abundance: once
v_gene: TRBV7-9
j_gene: TRBJ2-3

CDR3nt: TGTGCCAGCAGCGCCAGTATAATGAACACTGAAGCTTTCTTT
CDR3aa: CASSASIMNTEAFF
d_gene: .
abundance: .
v_gene: TRBV9
j_gene: TRBJ1-1

CDR3nt: TGTGCCATCAGTGCCGTGACAGGGAAGGGTGAAAAACTGTTTTTT
CDR3aa: CAISAVTGKGEKLFF
d_gene: TRBD1
abundance: .
v_gene: TRBV10-3
j_gene: TRBJ1-4

CDR3nt: TGTGCCTGGAGTTCGACAGGGTACGGAGATACGCAGTATTTT
CDR3aa: CAWSSTGYGDTQYF
d_gene: TRBD1
abundance: .
v_gene: TRBV30
j_gene: TRBJ2-3

CDR3nt: TGCAGTGCTAGCGAAGAGACCCAGTACTTC
CDR3aa: CSASEETQYF
d_gene: .
abundance: .
v_gene: TRBV20-1
j_gene: TRBJ2-5

CDR3nt: TGTGCCAGCAGCCCGGACGGCCCGGGGAGTGAAGCTTTCTTT
CDR3aa: CASSPDGPGSEAFF
d_gene: .
abundance: .
v_gene: TRBV5-6
j_gene: TRBJ1-1

CDR3nt: TGTGCCAGCAGCTTGGGTTTAGTTGGGGCCAACGTCCTGACTTTC
CDR3aa: CASSLGLVGANVLTF
d_gene: .
abundance: .
v_gene: TRBV5-6
j_gene: TRBJ2-6

CDR3nt: TGCGCCAGCAGCGCCCAAACATGGAACTATGGCTACACCTTC
CDR3aa: CASSAQTWNYGYTF
d_gene: .
abundance: .
v_gene: TRBV5-1
j_gene: TRBJ1-2

CDR3nt: TGTGCCAGCAGCGAGGACAATAACTATGGCTACACCTTC
CDR3aa: CASSEDNNYGYTF
d_gene: .
abundance: few
v_gene: TRBV9
j_gene: TRBJ1-2

CDR3nt: TGTGCCAGTAGTAGGGACAGGGCTGGGGCCAACGTCCTGACTTTC
CDR3aa: CASSRDRAGANVLTF
d_gene: TRBD1
abundance: .
v_gene: TRBV19
j_gene: TRBJ2-6

CDR3nt: TGTGCCAGCAGTGCGGATAGCGGGGCGGCTCGGGAGCTGTTTTTT
CDR3aa: CASSADSGAARELFF
d_gene: TRBD2
abundance: .
v_gene: TRBV2
j_gene: TRBJ2-2

CDR3nt: TGCGCCAGCAGCTGGAGGCAGAACACTGAAGCTTTCTTT
CDR3aa: CASSWRQNTEAFF
d_gene: .
abundance: .
v_gene: TRBV5-1
j_gene: TRBJ1-1

CDR3nt: TGTGCCAGTTCCCCGGGGGGAGCCAAAAACATTCAGTACTTC
CDR3aa: CASSPGGAKNIQYF
d_gene: TRBD2
abundance: once
v_gene: TRBV19
j_gene: TRBJ2-4

CDR3nt: TGTGCCAGCAGTTATCAGGGGGCAAGGGATGGCTACACCTTC
CDR3aa: CASSYQGARDGYTF
d_gene: TRBD1
abundance: .
v_gene: TRBV2
j_gene: TRBJ1-2

CDR3nt: TGCGCCAGCAGTGTTTTTCAGGGCAGTAGCCACGAGCAGTACTTC
CDR3aa: CASSVFQGSSHEQYF
d_gene: .
abundance: few
v_gene: TRBV10-1
j_gene: TRBJ2-7

CDR3nt: TGTGCCAGCGCCCGAGACAGGAACACTGAAGCTTTCTTT
CDR3aa: CASARDRNTEAFF
d_gene: .
abundance: .
v_gene: TRBV7-9
j_gene: TRBJ1-1

CDR3nt: TGCGCCAGCAGCTCGGACAGTCTACGGCAGCCCCAGCATTTT
CDR3aa: CASSSDSLRQPQHF
d_gene: .
abundance: .
v_gene: TRBV5-1
j_gene: TRBJ1-5

CDR3nt: TGTGCCAGCAGTCCCTCCGGGACAGGGTCTGACTATGGCTACACCTTC
CDR3aa: CASSPSGTGSDYGYTF
d_gene: TRBD1
abundance: .
v_gene: TRBV6-2/TRBV6-3
j_gene: TRBJ1-2

CDR3nt: TGTGCCAGAAAGATCACTCCGGGACAGAGTCTCTACAATGAGCAGTTCTTC
CDR3aa: CARKITPGQSLYNEQFF
d_gene: TRBD1
abundance: .
v_gene: TRBV2
j_gene: TRBJ2-1

CDR3nt: TGCGCCAGCAGCCGGACAGGAGATTATGGCTACACCTTC
CDR3aa: CASSRTGDYGYTF
d_gene: TRBD1
abundance: .
v_gene: TRBV4-3
j_gene: TRBJ1-2

CDR3nt: TGCGCCAGCAGCGGGACGGCGGGAGGTGAAAAACTGTTTTTT
CDR3aa: CASSGTAGGEKLFF
d_gene: .
abundance: .
v_gene: TRBV10-2
j_gene: TRBJ1-4

CDR3nt: TGTGCCATCAGTACGGACAGGGACTCTGGAAACACCATATATTTT
CDR3aa: CAISTDRDSGNTIYF
d_gene: TRBD1
abundance: .
v_gene: TRBV10-3
j_gene: TRBJ1-3

CDR3nt: TGTGCCAGCAGTCCACGGGGGTACACCGGGGAGCTGTTTTTT
CDR3aa: CASSPRGYTGELFF
d_gene: .
abundance: .
v_gene: TRBV7-3
j_gene: TRBJ2-2

CDR3nt: TGTGCCAGCAGTCCGCCACCTGAGGGAAAACTGTTTTTT
CDR3aa: CASSPPPEGKLFF
d_gene: .
abundance: .
v_gene: TRBV28
j_gene: TRBJ1-4

CDR3nt: TGTGCCAGCAGCTCGGACAGGGGTTCAGATACGCAGTATTTT
CDR3aa: CASSSDRGSDTQYF
d_gene: TRBD1
abundance: .
v_gene: TRBV25-1
j_gene: TRBJ2-3

CDR3nt: TGTGCCAGCAGCTTAGTTGGCCAGATCACCGGGGAGCTGTTTTTT
CDR3aa: CASSLVGQITGELFF
d_gene: .
abundance: .
v_gene: TRBV7-8
j_gene: TRBJ2-2

CDR3nt: TGTGCCAGCAGCCCGGGGGGGACTGAAGCTTTCTTT
CDR3aa: CASSPGGTEAFF
d_gene: .
abundance: .
v_gene: TRBV7-3
j_gene: TRBJ1-1

CDR3nt: TGTGCCAGCAGTTACTCTATGTTACAGTCAGCCGAGCAGTACTTC
CDR3aa: CASSYSMLQSAEQYF
d_gene: .
abundance: .
v_gene: TRBV6-5
j_gene: TRBJ2-7

CDR3nt: TGCGCCAGCAGCGCCCAGGGGGACGGCTATGGCTACACCTTC
CDR3aa: CASSAQGDGYGYTF
d_gene: TRBD1
abundance: .
v_gene: TRBV5-1
j_gene: TRBJ1-2

CDR3nt: TGTGCCAGCAGTGAAGCGCTAGGACAGGTATCCTACAATGAGCAGTTCTTC
CDR3aa: CASSEALGQVSYNEQFF
d_gene: TRBD1
abundance: .
v_gene: TRBV2
j_gene: TRBJ2-1

CDR3nt: TGTGCCAGTAGTATAGCCAGGGACACTGAAGCTTTCTTT
CDR3aa: CASSIARDTEAFF
d_gene: .
abundance: .
v_gene: TRBV19
j_gene: TRBJ1-1

CDR3nt: TGTGCCAGCAGTTACGAGGCTAGCGGGGGGGCCTATGAGACCCAGTACTTC
CDR3aa: CASSYEASGGAYETQYF
d_gene: TRBD2
abundance: .
v_gene: TRBV6-2/TRBV6-3
j_gene: TRBJ2-5

CDR3nt: TGTGCCGGGGACAGGGAAGATGAAAAACTGTTTTTT
CDR3aa: CAGDREDEKLFF
d_gene: TRBD1
abundance: .
v_gene: TRBV9
j_gene: TRBJ1-4

CDR3nt: TGTGCCAGCAGCCAAGCTCGCGGGGGGGGCGCCGGCGAAAAACTGTTTTTT
CDR3aa: CASSQARGGGAGEKLFF
d_gene: .
abundance: .
v_gene: TRBV14
j_gene: TRBJ1-4

CDR3nt: TGCAGTGGTAGTGGCAGGGAAGATCAGCCCCAGCATTTT
CDR3aa: CSGSGREDQPQHF
d_gene: .
abundance: .
v_gene: TRBV20-1
j_gene: TRBJ1-5